One T cell receptor (beta chain) is described in this entry. Study processing details: Estimation of nucleated cell counts was performed using reference gene primer amplification. Profiling relied on immunoSEQ multiplex PCR, and the TCRdb table lists in-frame clones only, not all of them. V and J calls and clone size come straight from that table; D and trimming were deduced from the DNA. The table shows under 25,000 clones, with approximately 79% occurring only once. This entry is derived from a study of blood T cell repertoires in COVID-19. Study overall: Acute and convalescent COVID-19 samples came from the United States, Italy and Spain. T cells, B-cell-depleted T cells, or PBMCs provided the cDNA or gDNA that served as material.

Germline V CDR1 and CDR2: SGHDT, YYEEEE. The CDR3 totals 13 residues. J was trimmed by 6 bases and V by 2 bases; bases with no gene match: 4. The rearrangement joins TRBV5-6 to TRBJ1-2; the match to TRBD1 covers 7 bases. The source is a woman older than 75 with acute or convalescent COVID-19. The sample consisted of peripheral blood. CDR3 amino acids: CASSLSGGDGYTF. The CDR3 bases are TGTGCCAGCAGCTTATCAGGGGGAGATGGCTACACCTTC.